A single sample is the source of the 15 T cell receptor beta chains below, sequenced in a study of cytomegalovirus exposure and HLA in healthy donors. Both 60 Vbeta primers and 13 Jbeta primers went into the PCR. Some clones are missing from TCRdb's copy, which holds only in-frame ones; the method was immunoSEQ multiplex PCR. The sample includes some 110,000 clones, 70% to 80% seen only once; the top ten take roughly 1.5%. The sample was PBMCs. These receptors were taken from a woman under 30 in good health and CMV-seronegative.

The chain carries TRBV5-6 and TRBJ1-1; no definite D call. Trimming stripped 2 bases from V and 6 bases from J, with 5 bases between. CDR3 length: 11 residues. Germline CDR1 is SGHDT and CDR2 is YYEEEE. CDR3 nucleotides: TGTGCCAGCAGCTTTGCAGCTGAAGCTTTCTTT. This sequence encodes CASSFAAEAFF. Full variable domain (outside the CDR3, taken from reference TRBV5-6 and TRBJ1-1): DAGVTQSPTHLIKTRGQQVTLRCSPKSGHDTVSWYQQALGQGPQFIFQYYEEEERQRGNFPDRFSGHQFPNYSSELNVNALLLGDSALYLCASSFAAEAFFGQGTRLTVV.

CDR3 in amino acids: CASSLGPAGEKLFF. The CDR3 DNA follows: TGTGCCAGCAGCCTGGGGCCGGCCGGAGAAAAACTGTTTTTT. The V call is TRBV9, the J call TRBJ1-4; D may be TRBD1 (5 bases). V dropped 4 bases and J dropped 8 bases, with 15 bases sitting between them. Germline V gives CDR1 SGDLS, CDR2 YYNGEE. There are 14 residues in the CDR3.

Of note for this clone: Relative to the germline gene, one junction end is altered; a read error may explain this. V usage is TRBV7-7 and J usage is TRBJ2-7; D is possibly TRBD2 (5 bases). The CDR3 sequence is 14 residues long. CDR1 and CDR2 from the germline V gene are SSHAT and FNYEAQ (reference sequence). DNA of the CDR3: TGTGCTAGCAGTCAAAGCCCGGGGAACTACGAGCAGTACTTC. Translated, it gives CASSQSPGNYEQYF.

The J gene is TRBJ2-1, the V gene TRBV5-4; D may be TRBD1 (7 bases). CDR1 is SGHNT, CDR2 YYREEE, per germline (reference sequence). The length of the CDR3 is 15 residues. The V gene lost 3 bases and the J gene lost 6 bases, with 16 bases spanning the gap. CDR3 loop: CASSSPRGASNEQFF. The CDR3 DNA sequence: TGTGCCAGCAGCTCGCCCAGGGGGGCTAGCAATGAGCAGTTCTTC. Supplemented by reference TRBV5-4 and TRBJ2-1, the full variable domain reads ETGVTQSPTHLIKTRGQQVTLRCSSQSGHNTVSWYQQALGQGPQFIFQYYREEENGRGNFPPRFSGLQFPNYSSELNVNALELDDSALYLCASSSPRGASNEQFFGPGTRLTVL.

This clone has only a few counts. This chain uses TRBV10-3 with TRBJ2-5, with 13 bases identical to TRBD2. Germline V gives CDR1 ENHRY, CDR2 SYGVKD. V shed 5 bases, J shed 2 bases, and the junction held 8 bases outside the gene matches. The CDR3 has 17 residues. In DNA form, the CDR3 reads TGTGCCATCAGTCCGGGACTAGCGGGGTCTCAGCAAGAGACCCAGTACTTC. It codes for CAISPGLAGSQQETQYF.

The V call is TRBV19, the J call TRBJ1-2; 7 bases are shared with TRBD1. The CDR3 loop spans 14 amino acids. V was pared by 3 bases and J by 5 bases, with 6 bases of the junction left unmatched. Looked up from germline, CDR1 is LNHDA and CDR2 is SQIVND (reference sequence). The CDR3 DNA is TGTGCCAGTAGTATGCAGGGGGTGGCATATGGCTACACCTTC. It translates to CASSMQGVAYGYTF.

A few counts support this clone. The chain joins TRBV6-1 to TRBJ1-3; D may be TRBD1 (6 bases). The CDR3 length is 14 residues. Trimming took 6 bases from V and 2 from J, leaving 11 bases between them. CDR1 MNHNS and CDR2 SASEGT come from the germline V gene. CDR3 loop: CASRSRGAGNTIYF. The CDR3 coding sequence is TGTGCCAGCAGGAGCAGGGGTGCTGGAAACACCATATATTTT.

The rearrangement joins TRBV5-4 to TRBJ2-7, with 8 positions matching TRBD1. Germline loops: CDR1 SGHNT, CDR2 YYREEE (reference sequence). After removal of 1 base from V and 9 bases from J, the junction contained 6 bases not matched to a gene. This CDR3 has 13 residues. The CDR3 here is CASSLSHRGVQYF. CDR3 nucleotides: TGTGCCAGCAGCTTGTCTCACAGGGGGGTGCAGTACTTC.

Only a few counts were recorded for this clone. The chain carries TRBV27 and TRBJ2-1; 9 bases match TRBD1. Trimming took 4 bases from V and 3 from J; bases not matched to a gene: 13. Germline CDR1 is MNHEY and CDR2 is SMNVEV (reference sequence). The CDR3 spans 18 residues. The CDR3 DNA sequence: TGTGCCAGCAGTTCCGGGACAGGGAAGAGGACAGGCTACAATGAGCAGTTCTTC. Protein: CASSSGTGKRTGYNEQFF.

The gene calls are TRBV4-1 and TRBJ1-5; D not resolved. The CDR3 loop spans 15 amino acids. Germline V gene data show CDR1 as MGHRA and CDR2 as YSYEKL. Trimming removed 1 base from V and 0 bases from J, with 7 bases in between. The CDR3 region has the DNA TGCGCCAGCAGCCAAGCCCTCTATAGCAATCAGCCCCAGCATTTT. The encoded protein is CASSQALYSNQPQHF.

The chain is built from TRBV5-4 and TRBJ1-1, with D hard to call. This CDR3 is built from 14 residues. In germline, CDR1 is SGHNT, CDR2 YYREEE (reference sequence). The V end lost 0 bases, the J end lost 0 bases, and 6 bases lay between the germline ends. For the CDR3, the DNA is TGTGCCAGCAGCTTGGACAGTCTGAACACTGAAGCTTTCTTT. Translating it yields CASSLDSLNTEAFF.

The V gene is TRBV2, the J gene TRBJ1-1; no firm D call. Trimming removed 5 bases from V and 4 bases from J, with 8 bases in between. The germline CDR1 and CDR2 sequences are SNHLY and FYNNEI. CDR3 size: 12 residues. Here the CDR3 DNA reads TGTGCCAGCAGTAGTCAGGCCACTGAAGCTTTCTTT. Amino acid sequence: CASSSQATEAFF.

This chain connects TRBV7-9 to TRBJ2-7, with D perhaps matching TRBD1 (5 bases). This CDR3 spans 15 amino acids. The V end lost 4 bases, the J end lost 1 base, and 14 bases lay between the germline ends. Germline CDR1 reads SEHNR; CDR2 reads FQNEAQ (reference sequence). Here the CDR3 DNA reads TGTGCCAGCAGCTACGGGCAGGGTCGATCCTACGAGCAGTACTTC. Amino acid sequence: CASSYGQGRSYEQYF.

The chain couples TRBV11-2 to TRBJ1-1, with 12 bases fitting TRBD1. Losses at the gene ends were 5 bases for V and 5 bases for J; bases not matched to a gene: 6. This CDR3 has 15 residues. The germline V gene has CDR1 SGHAT and CDR2 FQNNGV. The CDR3 DNA follows: TGTGCCAGCAGCGGGACAGGGGGCCTGTGGACTGAAGCTTTCTTT. It specifies CASSGTGGLWTEAFF.

The chain carries TRBV25-1 and TRBJ1-5; 7 nucleotides line up with TRBD1. The germline V gene encodes CDR1 MGHDK and CDR2 SYGVNS. CDR3 length: 14 amino acids. V gave up 5 bases and J gave up 5 bases; unmatched junction bases: 6. This CDR3 is CASSKTGDDQPQHF. CDR3 nucleotide sequence: TGTGCCAGCAGTAAAACAGGGGATGATCAGCCCCAGCATTTT.